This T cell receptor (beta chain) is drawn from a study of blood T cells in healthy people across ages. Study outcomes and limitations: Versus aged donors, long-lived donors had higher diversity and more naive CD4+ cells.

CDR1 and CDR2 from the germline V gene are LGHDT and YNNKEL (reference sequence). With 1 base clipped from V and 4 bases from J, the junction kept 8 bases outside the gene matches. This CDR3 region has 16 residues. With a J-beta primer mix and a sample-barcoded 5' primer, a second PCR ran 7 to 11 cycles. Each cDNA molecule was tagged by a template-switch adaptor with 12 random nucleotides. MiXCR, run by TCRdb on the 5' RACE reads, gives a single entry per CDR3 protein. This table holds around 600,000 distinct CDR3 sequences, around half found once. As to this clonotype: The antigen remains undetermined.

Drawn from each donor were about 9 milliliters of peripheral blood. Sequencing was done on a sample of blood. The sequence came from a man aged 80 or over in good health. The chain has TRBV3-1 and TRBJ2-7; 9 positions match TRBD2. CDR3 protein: CASSQGRLAVPYEQYF. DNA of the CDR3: TGTGCCAGCAGCCAAGGAAGACTAGCGGTCCCATACGAGCAGTACTTC.